The clone carrying this T cell receptor beta chain was seen at least ten times. Antigen: not known. Trimming removed 5 bases from V and 1 base from J; junction bases left unmatched: 8. Germline CDR1 is SQVTM and CDR2 is ANQGSEA. This CDR3 is built from 14 residues. Generation of TCR beta libraries employed quantitative 5'-RACE incorporating molecular barcodes. TCRdb re-derived calls from the 5' RACE reads in MiXCR, one entry per CDR3 protein. The table lists hundreds of thousands of distinct CDR3 sequences, about 11% of them singletons. The source of the sample is a study of CD8 T cells in ankylosing spondylitis. Findings and caveats of the study: It appeared that ankylosing spondylitis blood was characterized by a TCR beta motif of seven or eight highly homologous variants. Disease-linked clones had a CD8+ phenotype and relatively low frequency in peripheral blood. It was reported that disease-linked clones were significantly enriched in matched ankylosing spondylitis synovial fluid.

This TCR was recovered from a male donor with ankylosing spondylitis. The sequenced material came from blood, either unsorted or a sorted T cell fraction (not recorded which). The chain has TRBV29-1 and TRBJ2-7; 7 nucleotides line up with TRBD1. The CDR3 DNA reads TGCAGCGTTCCCCGGGACAGTCTTTCCTACGAGCAGTACTTC. Its translation is CSVPRDSLSYEQYF.